This TCR beta chain was recovered during a study of response to subunit inactivated influenza vaccine listed by TCRdb under 2018. Some background on the complete study: The study used deep quantitative T cell receptor repertoire profiling to track responses to a trivalent subunit inactivated influenza vaccine.

This clonotype has a handful of counts. The specificity of this receptor is unknown. No base quality information exists; no much larger clone differs at one position. The CDR3, cysteine through phenylalanine, is 16 amino acids long. The sequence is cut down to CDR3 DNA, 48 bases in frame from base 1. CDR1 and CDR2 are read off the germline V gene as KGHDR and SFDVKD. V is pruned by 3 bases and J by 7 bases, leaving 10 bases of the junction without a gene match. What the study reported, not specific to this receptor: The authors proposed that each seasonal influenza vaccination may bring in only a limited number of new T cells.

Library method: RT-PCR. The instrument given in TCRdb is Illumina HiSeq 2500. TCRdb applied fastp at Q25 and MiXCR to the public reads, then kept only in-frame beta chains. Entries are consolidated by CDR3 protein sequence, retaining the most common genes and DNA. The table for this sample lists roughly 700,000 distinct CDR3 sequences; more than 11% of them were counted only once. The top ten clones comprise less than 7% of the sample. The sequenced sample was PBMCs from blood, obtained 14 to 15 days before vaccination. Recombination linked TRBV24-1 to TRBJ2-4; TRBD1 agrees with 8 junctional bases. This sequence originates from a man in his fifties or sixties who received an inactivated influenza vaccine. Donor details come from another sample of the same person, matched by shared clones. The CDR3 protein is CATSDVAGTGKNIQYF. The nucleotide sequence is given as TGTGCCACCAGTGATGTCGCCGGGACAGGAAAGAACATTCAGTACTTC.